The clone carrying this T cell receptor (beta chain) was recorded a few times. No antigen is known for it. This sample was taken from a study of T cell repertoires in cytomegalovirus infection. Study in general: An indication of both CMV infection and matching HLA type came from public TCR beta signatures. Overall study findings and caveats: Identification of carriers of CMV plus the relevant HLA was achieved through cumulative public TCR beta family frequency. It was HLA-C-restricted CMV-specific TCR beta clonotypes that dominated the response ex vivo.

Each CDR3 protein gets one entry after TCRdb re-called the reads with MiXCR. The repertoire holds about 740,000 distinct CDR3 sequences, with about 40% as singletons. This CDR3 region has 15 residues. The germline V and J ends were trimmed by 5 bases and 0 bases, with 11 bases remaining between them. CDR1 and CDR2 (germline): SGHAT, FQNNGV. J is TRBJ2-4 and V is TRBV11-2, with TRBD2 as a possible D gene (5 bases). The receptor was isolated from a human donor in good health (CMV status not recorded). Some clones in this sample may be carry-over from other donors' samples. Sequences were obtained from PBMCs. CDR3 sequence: CASSPISGAKNIQYF. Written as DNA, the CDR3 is TGTGCCAGCAGCCCGATAAGCGGAGCCAAAAACATTCAGTACTTC.